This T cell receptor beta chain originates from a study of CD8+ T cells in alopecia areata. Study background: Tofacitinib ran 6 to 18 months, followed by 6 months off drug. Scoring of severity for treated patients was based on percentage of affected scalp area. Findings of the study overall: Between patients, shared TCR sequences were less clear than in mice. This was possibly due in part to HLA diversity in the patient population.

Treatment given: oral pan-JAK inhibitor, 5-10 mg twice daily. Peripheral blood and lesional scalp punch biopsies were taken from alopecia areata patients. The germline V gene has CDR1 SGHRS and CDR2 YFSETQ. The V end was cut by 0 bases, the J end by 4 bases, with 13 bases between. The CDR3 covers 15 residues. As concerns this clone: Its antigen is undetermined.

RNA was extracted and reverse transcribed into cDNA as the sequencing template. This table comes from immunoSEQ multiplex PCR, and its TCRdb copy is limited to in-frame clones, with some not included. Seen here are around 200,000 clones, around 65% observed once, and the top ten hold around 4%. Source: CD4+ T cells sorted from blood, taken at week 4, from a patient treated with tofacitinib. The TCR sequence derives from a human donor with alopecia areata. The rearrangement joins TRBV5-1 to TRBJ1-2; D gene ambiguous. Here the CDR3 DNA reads TGCGCCAGCAGCTTGGACCCGGGAGTCCTCTATGGCTACACCTTC. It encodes CASSLDPGVLYGYTF.